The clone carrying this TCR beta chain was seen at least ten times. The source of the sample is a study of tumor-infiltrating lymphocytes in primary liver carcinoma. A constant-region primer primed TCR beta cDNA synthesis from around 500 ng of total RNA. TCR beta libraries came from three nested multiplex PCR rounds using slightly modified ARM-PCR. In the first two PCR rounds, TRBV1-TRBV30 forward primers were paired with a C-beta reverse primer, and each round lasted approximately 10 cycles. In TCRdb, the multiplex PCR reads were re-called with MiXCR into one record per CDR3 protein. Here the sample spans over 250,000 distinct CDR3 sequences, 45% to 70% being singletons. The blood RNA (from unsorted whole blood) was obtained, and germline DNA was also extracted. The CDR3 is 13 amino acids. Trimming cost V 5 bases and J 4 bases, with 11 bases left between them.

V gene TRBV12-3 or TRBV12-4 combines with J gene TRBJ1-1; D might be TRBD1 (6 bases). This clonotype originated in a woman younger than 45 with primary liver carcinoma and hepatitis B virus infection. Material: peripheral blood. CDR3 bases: TGTGCCAGCAGTATACAGGGATCCACTGAAGCTTTCTTT. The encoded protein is CASSIQGSTEAFF.